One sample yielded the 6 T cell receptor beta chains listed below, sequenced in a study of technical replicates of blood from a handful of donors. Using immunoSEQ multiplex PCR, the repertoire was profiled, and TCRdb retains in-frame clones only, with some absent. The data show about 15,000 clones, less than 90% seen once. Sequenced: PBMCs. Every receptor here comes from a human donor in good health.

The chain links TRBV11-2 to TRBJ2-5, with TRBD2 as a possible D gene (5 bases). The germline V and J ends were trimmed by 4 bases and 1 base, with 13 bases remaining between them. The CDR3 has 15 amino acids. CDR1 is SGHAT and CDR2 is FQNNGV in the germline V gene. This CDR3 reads CASSSKLEPQETQYF. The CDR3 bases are TGTGCCAGCAGCTCTAAACTAGAGCCCCAAGAGACCCAGTACTTC.

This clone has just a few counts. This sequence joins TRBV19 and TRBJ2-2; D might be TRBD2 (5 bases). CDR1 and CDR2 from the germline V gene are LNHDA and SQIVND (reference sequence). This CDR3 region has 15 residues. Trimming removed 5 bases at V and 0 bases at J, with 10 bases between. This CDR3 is CASSFEGPNTGELFF. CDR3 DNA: TGTGCCAGTAGTTTCGAGGGCCCGAACACCGGGGAGCTGTTTTTT.

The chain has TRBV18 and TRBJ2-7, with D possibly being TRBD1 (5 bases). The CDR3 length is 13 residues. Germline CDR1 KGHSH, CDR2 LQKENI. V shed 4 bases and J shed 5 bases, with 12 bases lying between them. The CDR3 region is CASSLGQADEQYF. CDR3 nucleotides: TGTGCCAGCTCACTGGGGCAGGCGGACGAGCAGTACTTC.

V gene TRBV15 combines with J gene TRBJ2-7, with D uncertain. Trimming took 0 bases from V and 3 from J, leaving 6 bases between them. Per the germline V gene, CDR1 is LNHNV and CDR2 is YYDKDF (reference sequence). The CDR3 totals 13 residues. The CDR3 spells CATSREAFYEQYF. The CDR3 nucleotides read TGTGCCACCAGCAGAGAGGCATTCTACGAGCAGTACTTC. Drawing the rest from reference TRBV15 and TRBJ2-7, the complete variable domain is DAMVIQNPRYQVTQFGKPVTLSCSQTLNHNVMYWYQQKSSQAPKLLFHYYDKDFNNEADTPDNFQSRRPNTSFCFLDIRSPGLGDTAMYLCATSREAFYEQYFGPGTRLTVT.

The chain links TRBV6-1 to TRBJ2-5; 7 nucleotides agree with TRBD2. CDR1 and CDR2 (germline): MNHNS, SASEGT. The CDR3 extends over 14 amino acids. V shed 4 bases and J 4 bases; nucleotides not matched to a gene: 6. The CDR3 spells CASSVGGFGETQYF. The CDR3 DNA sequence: TGTGCCAGCAGTGTCGGGGGGTTCGGAGAGACCCAGTACTTC.

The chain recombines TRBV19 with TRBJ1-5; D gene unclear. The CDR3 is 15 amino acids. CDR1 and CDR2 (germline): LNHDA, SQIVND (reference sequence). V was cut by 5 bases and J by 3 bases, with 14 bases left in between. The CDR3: CASSPDREDNQPQHF. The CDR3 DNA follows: TGTGCCAGTAGTCCCGACCGGGAGGACAATCAGCCCCAGCATTTT. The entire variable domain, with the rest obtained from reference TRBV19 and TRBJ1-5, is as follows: DGGITQSPKYLFRKEGQNVTLSCEQNLNHDAMYWYRQDPGQGLRLIYYSQIVNDFQKGDIAEGYSVSREKKESFPLTVTSAQKNPTAFYLCASSPDREDNQPQHFGDGTRLSIL.